The next 13 T cell receptor beta chains were all read from a single sample in a study of cytomegalovirus exposure and HLA in healthy donors. The method was immunoSEQ multiplex PCR; TCRdb's version includes in-frame clones alone and lacks a portion of them. The sample includes approximately 300,000 clones, just over 85% of them seen just once. The sequencing input was PBMCs. The receptors stem from a woman aged 18-29 years in good health and CMV-seronegative.

The CDR3 sequence is CASSNRDSYQPQHF. For the CDR3, the DNA is TGTGCCAGCAGTAACCGGGACAGCTATCAGCCCCAGCATTTT. The gene calls are TRBV2 and TRBJ1-5; 7 positions agree with TRBD1. The V and J ends lost 5 bases and 5 bases, in that order; junction bases with no gene match: 6. CDR3 size: 14 residues. Per germline, CDR1 SNHLY and CDR2 FYNNEI.

The chain has TRBV28 and TRBJ2-1, with 7 bases lining up with TRBD1. Germline lookup yields CDR1 MDHEN and CDR2 SYDVKM. V was pared by 2 bases and J by 3 bases, with 1 base of the junction left unmatched. The CDR3 is 14 amino acids. The CDR3 sequence: CASSLRDSYNEQFF. In DNA, the CDR3 is TGTGCCAGCAGTTTACGGGACAGCTACAATGAGCAGTTCTTC.

This chain links TRBV27 with TRBJ2-5, with 10 bases lining up with TRBD2. Germline CDR1 MNHEY, CDR2 SMNVEV (reference sequence). The length of the CDR3 is 17 residues. V dropped 4 bases and J dropped 5; count of bases not matched to a gene: 13. Here the CDR3 reads CASSSSLRKREGETQYF. In DNA, the CDR3 is TGTGCCAGCAGTTCCTCCCTTAGGAAGCGGGAGGGGGAGACCCAGTACTTC.

The chain recombines TRBV10-3 with TRBJ1-5, with 11 nucleotides matching TRBD1. Trimming took 5 bases from V and 9 from J; bases not matched to a gene: 9. This CDR3 is 15 amino acids long. Germline-derived CDR1 and CDR2 are ENHRY and SYGVKD. The CDR3 DNA reads TGTGCCATCAGTCCGGGACAGGGGGGATTGGGGCCCCAGCATTTT. It codes for CAISPGQGGLGPQHF.

The chain combines TRBV9 with TRBJ2-5; no clear D gene. CDR1 and CDR2 (germline): SGDLS, YYNGEE. This CDR3 spans 15 amino acids. V lost 0 bases to trimming and J lost 2 bases, with 11 bases between them. The CDR3 region has the DNA TGTGCCAGCAGCGTAGCTGAGATTGGTCAAGAGACCCAGTACTTC. It translates to CASSVAEIGQETQYF.

This chain connects TRBV6-5 to TRBJ2-1; D may be TRBD2 (6 bases). Looked up from germline, CDR1 is MNHEY and CDR2 is SVGAGI. The CDR3 extends over 15 amino acids. V lost 6 bases to trimming and J lost 2 bases, with 14 bases between them. CDR3 amino acids: CASRDGTFPYNEQFF. The CDR3 bases are TGTGCCAGCAGGGACGGGACTTTTCCCTACAATGAGCAGTTCTTC.

The rearrangement links TRBV7-2 to TRBJ2-5; maybe TRBD2 (5 bases). CDR1 is SGHTA, CDR2 FQGNSA, per germline. The length of the CDR3 is 15 residues. V lost 5 bases to trimming and J lost 2 bases, with 15 bases between them. Here the CDR3 DNA reads TGTGCCAGCAGCCTCTCACCCCCGGGACAAGAGACCCAGTACTTC. Translated: CASSLSPPGQETQYF.

The CDR3 region is CSASPQNTIYF. In DNA, the CDR3 is TGCAGTGCTAGCCCCCAAAACACCATATATTTT. The J gene is TRBJ1-3, the V gene TRBV20-1; D is ambiguous. The CDR3 loop spans 11 amino acids. Germline V gene lookup returns CDR1 DFQATT and CDR2 SNEGSKA (reference sequence). Trimming cost V 3 bases and J 6 bases, with 6 bases left between them.

This rearrangement joins TRBV27 to TRBJ2-7, with 7 positions matching TRBD1. The CDR3 runs 13 residues. From germline, CDR1 is MNHEY and CDR2 SMNVEV (reference sequence). V trimming: 5 bases; J trimming: 3 bases; junction bases outside the gene matches: 4. The DNA for the CDR3 is TGTGCCAGCAGTACCCGACAGGGCTACGAGCAGTACTTC. This gives the protein CASSTRQGYEQYF.

The V and J genes are TRBV19 and TRBJ1-3; D uncertain. This CDR3 comprises 13 residues. Trimming shortened V by 7 bases and J by 0 bases, and 7 bases separated the two germline ends. Per the germline V gene, CDR1 is LNHDA and CDR2 is SQIVND (reference sequence). The CDR3 coding sequence is TGTGCCAGTAAAAACAGCTCTGGAAACACCATATATTTT. Amino acids: CASKNSSGNTIYF.

V and J are TRBV7-3 and TRBJ2-1, with 9 nucleotides matching TRBD1. Germline values: CDR1 SGHTA, CDR2 FQGTGA. The CDR3 totals 15 residues. With V trimmed by 5 bases and J by 6 bases, 8 bases remained unmatched. Written as DNA, the CDR3 is TGTGCCAGCAGCCTACAACCGGGACAGGGCAATGAGCAGTTCTTC. Protein product: CASSLQPGQGNEQFF.

The chain joins TRBV13 to TRBJ2-2; 11 bases match TRBD2. The junction had 5 bases not matched to a gene; V was cut back by 5 bases and J by 3 bases. The CDR3 is made up of 16 amino acids. The germline V gene has CDR1 PRHDT and CDR2 FYEKMQ (reference sequence). CDR3 bases: TGTGCCAGCAGCCCGGGACTAGCGGCCCACACCGGGGAGCTGTTTTTT. Translated, it gives CASSPGLAAHTGELFF.

Worth noting for this clone: An end of the junction differs from the germline gene, which may be a read error. This sequence joins TRBV4-1 and TRBJ1-1, with TRBD1 identical over 8 bases. The germline CDR1 and CDR2 sequences are MGHRA and YSYEKL. This CDR3 is built from 14 residues. CDR3 in DNA: TGCGCCAGCCGCCAGGGGGCAGGGGGCACTGAAGCTTTCTTT. Its protein is CASRQGAGGTEAFF.